This T cell receptor (beta chain) was captured in a study of shared clonotypes between healthy human individuals. Overall study findings and caveats: The generation probabilities recorded for non-shared clonotypes fell below those of clonotypes shared by all four donors. In four donors, about 5% of naive CD4 clonotypes appeared in common. Generally, naive subsets (rather than memory subsets) showed larger estimated richness.

On this clone itself: The antigen is undetermined.

Naive CD8 cells comprised CD45RO-negative, CCR7-positively selected cells, excluding terminally differentiated effector memory CD45RA+ cells. Free of recent acute infections or vaccinations, the donors were healthy HIV-negative adults. Germline V gene lookup returns CDR1 SEHNR and CDR2 FQNEAQ (reference sequence). This CDR3 is built from 14 residues. Deletions cut 3 bases from V and 5 bases from J, with 13 bases between. TCRdb's copy holds only in-frame clones and misses some; the assay was immunoSEQ multiplex PCR. The table lists around 1,900,000 clones, just over 90% of them singletons. This sequence was found in a man aged 18 to 29 in good health. Some clones in this sample may be carry-over from other donors' samples. The specimen was naive CD8+ T cells from PBMCs. The V call is TRBV7-9, the J call TRBJ1-2; D gene uncertain. This CDR3 is CASSFGDSVYGYTF. DNA for the CDR3: TGTGCCAGCAGCTTTGGGGATTCGGTATATGGCTACACCTTC.